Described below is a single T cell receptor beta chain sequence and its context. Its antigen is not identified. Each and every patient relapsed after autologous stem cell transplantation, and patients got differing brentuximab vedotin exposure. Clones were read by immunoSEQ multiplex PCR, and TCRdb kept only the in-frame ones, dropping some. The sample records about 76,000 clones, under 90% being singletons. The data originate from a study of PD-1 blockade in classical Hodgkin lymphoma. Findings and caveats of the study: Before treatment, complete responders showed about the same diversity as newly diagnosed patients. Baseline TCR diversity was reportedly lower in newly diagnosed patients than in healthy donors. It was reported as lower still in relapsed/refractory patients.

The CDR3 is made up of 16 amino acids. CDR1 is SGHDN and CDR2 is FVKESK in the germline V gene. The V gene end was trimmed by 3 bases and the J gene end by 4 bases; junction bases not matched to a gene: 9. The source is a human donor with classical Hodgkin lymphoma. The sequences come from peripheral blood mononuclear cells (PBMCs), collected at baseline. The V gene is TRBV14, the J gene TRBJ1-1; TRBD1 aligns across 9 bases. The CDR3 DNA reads TGTGCCAGCAGCCAGGGAGGGACAGGGCGGGGCACTGAAGCTTTCTTT. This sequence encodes CASSQGGTGRGTEAFF.